The rows below give T cell receptor beta chains drawn from one sample of a study of beta chain features in type 1 diabetes. TCRdb's table, derived via immunoSEQ multiplex PCR, lists solely in-frame clones and lacks some. This sample has under 300,000 clones, with over 11% found just once. Sequencing was carried out using naive CD4+ T cells from blood. These receptors originate from a man under 40 with type 1 diabetes. The conserved cysteine and the conserved F or W are not part of the CDR3 here. The order of the fields is V gene, J gene, D gene, CDR3 protein. D genes are given only for firm matches.

V: TRBV7-2
J: TRBJ2-7
D: TRBD2
CDR3: ASSLAGGSAYEQY

V: TRBV9
J: TRBJ2-1
D: TRBD2
CDR3: ASSVSGGDHNEQF

V: TRBV30
J: TRBJ1-3
D: .
CDR3: ACEQVSGNTIY

V: TRBV10-3
J: TRBJ2-7
D: TRBD2
CDR3: AIGGVALSYEQY

V: TRBV7-9
J: TRBJ2-1
D: .
CDR3: ASSLSRGGGSYNEQF

V: TRBV11-3
J: TRBJ2-5
D: .
CDR3: ASSPIRGQETQY

V: TRBV23-1
J: TRBJ1-5
D: .
CDR3: ASSQSPRGPLNQPQH

V: TRBV12-5
J: TRBJ2-5
D: TRBD1
CDR3: ASGDPGTVQETQY

V: TRBV10-1
J: TRBJ2-1
D: .
CDR3: ASSAGSARNEQF

V: TRBV5-6
J: TRBJ2-5
D: .
CDR3: ASSLEGGETQY

V: TRBV7-2
J: TRBJ2-3
D: TRBD2
CDR3: ASIPLGVAGGDTQY

V: TRBV19
J: TRBJ1-4
D: .
CDR3: ASSRGQSIDEKLF

V: TRBV9
J: TRBJ1-1
D: .
CDR3: ASSVAGWGTEAF

V: TRBV9
J: TRBJ2-3
D: TRBD2
CDR3: ASSGLAGGKDTQY

V: TRBV10-3
J: TRBJ2-5
D: TRBD1
CDR3: AIGTEETQY

V: TRBV14
J: TRBJ1-2
D: .
CDR3: ASSQAGTVPVRGYT